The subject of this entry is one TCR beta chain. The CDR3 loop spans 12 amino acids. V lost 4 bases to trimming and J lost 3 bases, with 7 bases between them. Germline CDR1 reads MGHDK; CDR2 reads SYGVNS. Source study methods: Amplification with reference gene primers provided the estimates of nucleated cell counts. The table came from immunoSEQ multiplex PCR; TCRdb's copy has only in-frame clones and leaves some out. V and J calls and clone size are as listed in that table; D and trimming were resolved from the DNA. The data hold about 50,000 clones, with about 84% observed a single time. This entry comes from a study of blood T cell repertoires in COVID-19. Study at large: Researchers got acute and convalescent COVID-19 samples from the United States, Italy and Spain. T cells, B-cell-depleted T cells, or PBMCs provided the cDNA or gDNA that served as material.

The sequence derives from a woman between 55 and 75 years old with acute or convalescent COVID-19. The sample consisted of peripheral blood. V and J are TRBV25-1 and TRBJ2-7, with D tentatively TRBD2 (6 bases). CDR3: CASSGGVYEQYF. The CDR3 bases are TGTGCCAGCAGTGGCGGGGTCTACGAGCAGTACTTC.